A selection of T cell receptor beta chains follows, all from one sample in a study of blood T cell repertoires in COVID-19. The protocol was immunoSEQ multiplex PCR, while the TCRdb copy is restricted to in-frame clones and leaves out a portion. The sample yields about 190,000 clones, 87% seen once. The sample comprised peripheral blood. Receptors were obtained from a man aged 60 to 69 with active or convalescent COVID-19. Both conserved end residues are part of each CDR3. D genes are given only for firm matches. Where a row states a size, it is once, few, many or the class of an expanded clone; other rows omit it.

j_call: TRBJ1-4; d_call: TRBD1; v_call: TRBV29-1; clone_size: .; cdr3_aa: CSGQGLKGKLFF; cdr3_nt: TGCAGCGGACAGGGATTGAAGGGGAAACTGTTTTTT
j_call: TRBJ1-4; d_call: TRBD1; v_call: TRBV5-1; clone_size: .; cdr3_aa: CASSVQGARNEKLFF; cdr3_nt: TGCGCCAGCAGCGTACAGGGGGCGCGGAATGAAAAACTGTTTTTT
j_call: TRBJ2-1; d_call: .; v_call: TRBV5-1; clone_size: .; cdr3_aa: CASGGGAGNNEQFF; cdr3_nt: TGCGCCAGCGGAGGGGGGGCAGGGAACAATGAGCAGTTCTTC
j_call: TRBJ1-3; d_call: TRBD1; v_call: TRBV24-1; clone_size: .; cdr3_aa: CATSETGTGTGNTIYF; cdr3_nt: TGTGCCACCAGTGAGACCGGGACAGGGACTGGAAACACCATATATTTT
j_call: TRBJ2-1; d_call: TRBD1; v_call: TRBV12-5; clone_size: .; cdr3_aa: CASGHGTGGRYEQFF; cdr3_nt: TGTGCTAGTGGCCACGGGACAGGGGGCAGGTATGAGCAGTTCTTC
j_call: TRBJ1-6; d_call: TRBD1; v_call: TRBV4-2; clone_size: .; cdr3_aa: CASSQSAHGQGDSPLHF; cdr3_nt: TGTGCCAGCAGCCAATCAGCGCACGGACAGGGAGATTCACCCCTCCACTTT
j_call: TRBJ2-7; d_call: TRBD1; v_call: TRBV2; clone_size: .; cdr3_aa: CASSKPGQGYEQYF; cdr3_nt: TGTGCCAGCAGTAAACCGGGACAGGGCTACGAGCAGTACTTC
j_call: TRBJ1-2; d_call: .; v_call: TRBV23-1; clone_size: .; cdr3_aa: CASSHVFRGGNGYTF; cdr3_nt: TGCGCCAGCAGTCATGTGTTTCGTGGAGGGAACGGCTACACCTTC
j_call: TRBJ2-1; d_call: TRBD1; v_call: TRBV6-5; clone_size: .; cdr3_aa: CASSPLGQGAKEQFF; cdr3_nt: TGTGCCAGCTCTCCCCTGGGACAGGGGGCGAAGGAGCAGTTCTTC
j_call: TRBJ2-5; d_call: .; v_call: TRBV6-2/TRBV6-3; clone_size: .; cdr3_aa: CASSYRGSSRGETQYF; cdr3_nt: TGTGCCAGCAGTTACCGCGGTTCTTCCCGGGGAGAGACCCAGTACTTC
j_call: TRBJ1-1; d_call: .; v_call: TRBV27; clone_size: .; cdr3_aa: CASSLQGYTEAFF; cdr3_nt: TGTGCCAGCAGTTTGCAGGGTTACACTGAAGCTTTCTTT
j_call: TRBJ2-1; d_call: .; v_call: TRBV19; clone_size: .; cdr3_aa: CASSIEGEVNEQFF; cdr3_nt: TGTGCCAGTAGTATAGAAGGAGAGGTGAATGAGCAGTTCTTC
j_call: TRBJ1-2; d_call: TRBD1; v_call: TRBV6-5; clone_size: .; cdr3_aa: CASRTLPGGIYGYTF; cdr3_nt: TGTGCCAGCAGGACCCTTCCAGGGGGCATCTATGGCTACACCTTC
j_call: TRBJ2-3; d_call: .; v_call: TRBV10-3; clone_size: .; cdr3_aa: CAIKGGAQTDTQYF; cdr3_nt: TGTGCCATCAAAGGGGGAGCCCAAACAGATACGCAGTATTTT
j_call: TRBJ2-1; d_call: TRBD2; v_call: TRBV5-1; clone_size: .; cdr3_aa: CASSWKTSGGASEQFF; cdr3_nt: TGCGCCAGCAGCTGGAAGACTAGCGGGGGGGCTAGTGAGCAGTTCTTC
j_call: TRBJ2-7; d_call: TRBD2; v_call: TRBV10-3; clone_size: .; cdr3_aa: CAISSSGGAEQYF; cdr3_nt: TGTGCCATCAGTTCTAGCGGGGGGGCCGAGCAGTACTTC
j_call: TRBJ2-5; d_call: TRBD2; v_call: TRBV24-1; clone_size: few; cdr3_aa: CATSDPGTSGGPYQETQYF; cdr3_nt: TGTGCCACCAGTGACCCCGGGACTAGCGGGGGGCCGTACCAAGAGACCCAGTACTTC
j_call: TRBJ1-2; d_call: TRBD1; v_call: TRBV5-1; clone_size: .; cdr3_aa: CASSPTGEAGYTF; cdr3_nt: TGCGCCAGCAGTCCCACAGGGGAGGCGGGCTACACCTTC
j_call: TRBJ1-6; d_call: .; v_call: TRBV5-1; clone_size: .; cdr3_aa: CASSLQGQSSPLHF; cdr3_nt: TGCGCCAGCAGCTTACAGGGCCAGAGTTCACCCCTCCACTTT
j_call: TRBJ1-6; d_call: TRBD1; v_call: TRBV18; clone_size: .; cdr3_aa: CASSGQVNSPLHF; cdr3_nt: TGTGCCAGCTCAGGACAGGTCAATTCACCCCTCCACTTT
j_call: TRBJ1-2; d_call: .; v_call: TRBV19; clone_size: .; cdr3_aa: CASSISWARMNGPTDYGYTF; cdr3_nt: TGTGCCAGTAGTATTAGTTGGGCCCGAATGAATGGGCCCACTGACTATGGCTACACCTTC
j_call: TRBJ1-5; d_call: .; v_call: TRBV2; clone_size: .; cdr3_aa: CASSEERDGQPQHF; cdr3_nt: TGTGCCAGCAGTGAAGAGAGGGATGGACAGCCCCAGCATTTT
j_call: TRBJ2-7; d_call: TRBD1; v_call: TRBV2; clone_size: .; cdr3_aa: CASRPDRMSYEQYF; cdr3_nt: TGTGCCAGCAGACCGGACAGGATGTCCTACGAGCAGTACTTC
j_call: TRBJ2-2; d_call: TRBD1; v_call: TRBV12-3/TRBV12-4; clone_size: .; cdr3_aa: CASSRRQGLFF; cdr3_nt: TGTGCCAGCAGCAGAAGACAGGGGTTGTTTTTT
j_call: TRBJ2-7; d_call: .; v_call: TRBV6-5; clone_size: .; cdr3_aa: CAGTNGQSYEQYF; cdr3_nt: TGTGCCGGAACGAACGGACAGAGCTACGAGCAGTACTTC
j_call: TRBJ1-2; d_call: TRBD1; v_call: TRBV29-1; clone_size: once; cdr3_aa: CSVGQGGNYGYTF; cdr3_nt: TGCAGCGTTGGACAGGGTGGCAACTATGGCTACACCTTC
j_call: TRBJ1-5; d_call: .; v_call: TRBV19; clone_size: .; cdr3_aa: CASSIEGGRKPQHF; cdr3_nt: TGTGCCAGTAGTATCGAGGGGGGGAGGAAGCCCCAGCATTTT
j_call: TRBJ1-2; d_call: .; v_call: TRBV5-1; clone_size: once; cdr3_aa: CASNRDWGGDGYTF; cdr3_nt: TGCGCCAGCAACCGGGACTGGGGAGGGGATGGCTACACCTTC
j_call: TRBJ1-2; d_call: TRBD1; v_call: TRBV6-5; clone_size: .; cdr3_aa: CASSRGQGRGYTF; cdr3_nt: TGTGCCAGCAGCCGGGGACAGGGTCGCGGCTACACCTTC
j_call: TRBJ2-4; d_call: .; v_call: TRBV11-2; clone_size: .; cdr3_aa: CASSLKGARLAKNIQYF; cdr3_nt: TGTGCCAGCAGCTTAAAAGGGGCCAGACTAGCCAAAAACATTCAGTACTTC
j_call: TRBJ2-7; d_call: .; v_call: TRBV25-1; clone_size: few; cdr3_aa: CATSTQGNEQYF; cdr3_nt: TGTGCCACCTCAACCCAGGGGAACGAGCAGTACTTC
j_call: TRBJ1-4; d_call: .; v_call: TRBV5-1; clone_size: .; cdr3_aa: CASSLNTGEEKLFF; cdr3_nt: TGCGCCAGCAGCTTGAATACGGGTGAGGAAAAACTGTTTTTT
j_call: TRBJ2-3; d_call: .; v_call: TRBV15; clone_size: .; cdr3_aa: CATSRDEEINTQYF; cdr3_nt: TGTGCCACCAGCAGAGATGAGGAGATTAATACGCAGTATTTT
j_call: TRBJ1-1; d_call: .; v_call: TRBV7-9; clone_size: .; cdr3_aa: CASSVEVNTEAFF; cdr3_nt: TGTGCCAGCAGCGTTGAGGTGAACACTGAAGCTTTCTTT
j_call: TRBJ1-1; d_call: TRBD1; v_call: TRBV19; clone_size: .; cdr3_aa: CASSPGTAEAFF; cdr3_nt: TGTGCCAGTAGTCCCGGGACAGCCGAGGCTTTCTTT
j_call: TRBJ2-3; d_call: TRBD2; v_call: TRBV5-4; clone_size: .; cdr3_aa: CASRPSGDFTDTQYF; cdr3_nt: TGTGCCAGCAGACCTAGCGGGGACTTCACAGATACGCAGTATTTT
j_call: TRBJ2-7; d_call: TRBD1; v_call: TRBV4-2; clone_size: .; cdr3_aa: CASSQERGEGTAKSYEQYF; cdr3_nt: TGTGCCAGCAGCCAAGAAAGGGGAGAAGGGACAGCCAAATCCTACGAGCAGTACTTC
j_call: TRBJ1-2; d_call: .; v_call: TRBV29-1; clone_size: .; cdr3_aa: CSVEDPWGRSDYGYTF; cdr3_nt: TGCAGCGTTGAAGACCCTTGGGGCAGGAGTGACTATGGCTACACCTTC
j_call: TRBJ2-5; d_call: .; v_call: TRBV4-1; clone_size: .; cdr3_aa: CASSQGRGIQETQYF; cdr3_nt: TGCGCCAGCAGCCAAGGACGGGGAATTCAAGAGACCCAGTACTTC
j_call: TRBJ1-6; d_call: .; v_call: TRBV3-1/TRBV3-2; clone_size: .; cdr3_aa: CASSSRTAYPNSPLHF; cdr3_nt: TGTGCCAGCAGCAGCCGGACAGCCTATCCTAATTCACCCCTCCACTTT
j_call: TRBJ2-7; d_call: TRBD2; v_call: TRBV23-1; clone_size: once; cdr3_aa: CASSHPSGSYEQYF; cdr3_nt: TGCGCCAGCAGCCACCCTAGCGGGTCCTACGAGCAGTACTTC
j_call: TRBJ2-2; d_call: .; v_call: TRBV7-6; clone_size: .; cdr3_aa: CASSLRQGSTGELFF; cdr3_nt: TGTGCCAGCAGCTTACGCCAGGGCTCGACCGGGGAGCTGTTTTTT
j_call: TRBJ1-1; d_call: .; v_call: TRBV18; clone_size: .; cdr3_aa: CASSLGTTGWSTEAFF; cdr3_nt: TGTGCCAGCTCACTCGGGACAACAGGGTGGAGCACTGAAGCTTTCTTT
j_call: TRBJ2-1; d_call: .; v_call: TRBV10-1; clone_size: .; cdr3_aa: CASSGGGNNEQFF; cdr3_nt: TGCGCCAGCAGTGGGGGAGGAAACAATGAGCAGTTCTTC
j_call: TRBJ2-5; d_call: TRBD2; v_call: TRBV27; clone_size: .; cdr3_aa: CASRPLGGRGETQYF; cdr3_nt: TGTGCCAGCCGCCCTCTCGGGGGGAGGGGAGAGACCCAGTACTTC
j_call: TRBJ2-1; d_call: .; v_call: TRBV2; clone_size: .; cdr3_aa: CASSATSEQFF; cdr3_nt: TGTGCCAGCAGCGCGACTTCTGAGCAGTTCTTC
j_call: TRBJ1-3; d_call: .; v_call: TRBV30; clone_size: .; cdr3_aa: CAWRGTSGNTIYF; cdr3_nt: TGTGCCTGGAGAGGGACATCAGGAAACACCATATATTTT
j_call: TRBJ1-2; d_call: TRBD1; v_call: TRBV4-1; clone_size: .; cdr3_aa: CASSQGQGARYGYTF; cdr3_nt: TGCGCCAGCAGCCAAGGACAGGGGGCAAGGTATGGCTACACCTTC
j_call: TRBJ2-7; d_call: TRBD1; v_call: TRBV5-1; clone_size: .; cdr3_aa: CASKTGTGINEQYF; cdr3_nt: TGCGCCAGCAAAACCGGGACAGGGATCAACGAGCAGTACTTC
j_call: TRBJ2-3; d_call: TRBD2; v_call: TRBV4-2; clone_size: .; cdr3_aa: CASSQPGTSGGDTQYF; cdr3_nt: TGTGCCAGCAGCCAACCCGGGACTAGCGGGGGAGATACGCAGTATTTT
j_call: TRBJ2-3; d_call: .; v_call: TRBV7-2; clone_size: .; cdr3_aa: CASSPRGFDGDTQYF; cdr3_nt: TGTGCCAGCAGCCCACGGGGATTCGACGGAGATACGCAGTATTTT
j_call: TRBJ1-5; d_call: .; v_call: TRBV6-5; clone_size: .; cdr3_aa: CASRLNNRAGQPQHF; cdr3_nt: TGTGCCAGCAGACTAAACAACAGGGCAGGTCAGCCCCAGCATTTT
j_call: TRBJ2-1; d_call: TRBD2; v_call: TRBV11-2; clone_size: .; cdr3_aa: CASSPQGLAGGTQQFF; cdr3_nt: TGTGCCAGCAGCCCCCAGGGGTTGGCGGGGGGGACCCAGCAGTTCTTC
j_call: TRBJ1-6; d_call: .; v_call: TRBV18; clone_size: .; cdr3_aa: CASSSGPGDSPLHF; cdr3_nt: TGTGCCAGCTCATCCGGACCGGGAGATTCACCCCTCCACTTT